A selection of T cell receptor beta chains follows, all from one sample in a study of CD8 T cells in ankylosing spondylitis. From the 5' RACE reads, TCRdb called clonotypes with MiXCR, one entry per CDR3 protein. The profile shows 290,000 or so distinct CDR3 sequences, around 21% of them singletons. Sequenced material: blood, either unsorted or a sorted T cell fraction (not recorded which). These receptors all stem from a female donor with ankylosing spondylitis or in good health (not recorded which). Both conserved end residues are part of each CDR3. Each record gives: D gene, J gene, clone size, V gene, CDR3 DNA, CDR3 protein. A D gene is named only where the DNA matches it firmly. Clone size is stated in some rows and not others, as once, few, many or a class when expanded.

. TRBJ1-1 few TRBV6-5 TGTGCCAGCAGTTACTCGACAGAATCAGAAGCTTTCTTT CASSYSTESEAFF
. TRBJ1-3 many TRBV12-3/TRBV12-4 TGTGCCAGCAGTTTAAGGGGATCTGGAAACACCATATATTTT CASSLRGSGNTIYF
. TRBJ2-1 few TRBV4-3 TGCGCCAGCAGCCGCGCAGCGTCTAGGAATGAGCAGTTCTTC CASSRAASRNEQFF
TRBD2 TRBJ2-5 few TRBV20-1 TGCAGTGCTAGAGATGCCCGGGACTATCAAGAGACCCAGTACTTC CSARDARDYQETQYF
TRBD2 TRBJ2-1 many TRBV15 TGTGCCACCAGCCGTAGCGGGAGCGCCTCCTACAATGAGCAGTTCTTC CATSRSGSASYNEQFF
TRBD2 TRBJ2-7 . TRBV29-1 TGCAGCGTTGAAGGTTTACTAGCGGGAAACTCCTACGAGCAGTACTTC CSVEGLLAGNSYEQYF
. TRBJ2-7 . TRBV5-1 TGCGCCAGCAGATGGACGGGCGGACCGAACTCCTACGAGCAGTACTTC CASRWTGGPNSYEQYF
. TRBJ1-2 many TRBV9 TGTGCCAGCAGCGTAGAAGGGGGTACAAACGGCTACACCTTC CASSVEGGTNGYTF
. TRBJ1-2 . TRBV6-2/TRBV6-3 TGTGCCTGCTCGGGGATTCTCGACTATGGCTACACCTTC CACSGILDYGYTF
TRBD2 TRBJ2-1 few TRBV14 TGTGCCAGCAGCCAAGAGAGCGGGAGGAGGCGGTTCTTC CASSQESGRRRFF
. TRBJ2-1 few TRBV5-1 TGCGCCAGCAGCTTGGCACCATCAGGCAATGAGCAGTTCTTC CASSLAPSGNEQFF
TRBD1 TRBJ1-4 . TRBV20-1 TGCAGTGCTAGCCGGGACAGGGTAAATGAAAAACTGTTTTTT CSASRDRVNEKLFF
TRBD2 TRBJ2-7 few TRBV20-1 TGCAGTGCTGCTAGCGGGAGCGCCACCTACGAGCAGTACTTC CSAASGSATYEQYF
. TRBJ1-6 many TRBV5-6 TGTGCCAGCAGCTTGGCCGTCGGTTCACCCCTCCACTTT CASSLAVGSPLHF
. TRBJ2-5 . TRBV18 TGTGCCAGCTCCCTCAGCTCAACCCAAGAGACCCAGTACTTC CASSLSSTQETQYF
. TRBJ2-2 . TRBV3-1 TGTGCCAGCAGCCAAGGGGTGGGGACCGGGGAGCTGTTTTTT CASSQGVGTGELFF
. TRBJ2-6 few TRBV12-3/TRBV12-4 TGTGCCAGCAGTTCTAGTTACTCTGGGGCCAACGTCCTGACTTTC CASSSSYSGANVLTF
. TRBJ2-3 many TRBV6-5 TGTGCCAGCAGAAGCACAGATACGCAGTATTTT CASRSTDTQYF
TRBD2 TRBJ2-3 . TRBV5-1 TGCGCCAGCAGCTTGGCCTTTAGCGGGGAGACGCAGTATTTT CASSLAFSGETQYF
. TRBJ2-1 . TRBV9 TGTGCCAGCAGCGCCACCGGGACTCCCCACAATGAGCAGTTCTTC CASSATGTPHNEQFF
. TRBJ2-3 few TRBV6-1 TGTGCCAGCAGTGAAGCGGGCAGGCCAGATACGCAGTATTTT CASSEAGRPDTQYF
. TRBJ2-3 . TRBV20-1 TGCAGTGCTAGAGATGTAACCCGAAGCACAGATACGCAGTATTTT CSARDVTRSTDTQYF
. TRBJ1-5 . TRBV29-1 TGCAGCGTTGCCGACAGTAGGGGGGGTCAGCCCCAGCATTTT CSVADSRGGQPQHF
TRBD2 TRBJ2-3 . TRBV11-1 TGTGCCAGCAGCTTAATTTGGACTAGCGAAACTAGCACAGATACGCAGTATTTT CASSLIWTSETSTDTQYF
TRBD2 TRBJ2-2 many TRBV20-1 TGCAGTGCTAGAACTAGCGGGAACACCGGGGAGCTGTTTTTT CSARTSGNTGELFF
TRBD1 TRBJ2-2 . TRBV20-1 TGCAGTGCTAACAGGGGGTACACCGGGGAGCTGTTTTTT CSANRGYTGELFF
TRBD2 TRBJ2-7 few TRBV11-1 TGTGCCAGCTCACTAGCGGGGCTCTCCTACGAGCAGTACTTC CASSLAGLSYEQYF
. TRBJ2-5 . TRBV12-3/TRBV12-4 TGTGCCAGCAGTTTAGGGGGTTGGCAAGAGACCCAGTACTTC CASSLGGWQETQYF
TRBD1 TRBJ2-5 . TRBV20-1 TGCAGTGCTAGTCCCGGGACAGGGGAAGGAGAGACCCAGTACTTC CSASPGTGEGETQYF
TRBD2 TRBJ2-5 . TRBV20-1 TGCAGTGCTAATACTAGAATGGGGGAGGGCCCGGGAGAGACCCAGTACTTC CSANTRMGEGPGETQYF
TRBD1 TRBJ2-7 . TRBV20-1 TGCAGTGCTAGAGTTGGGGACAGTGCCTCCTACGAGCAGTACTTC CSARVGDSASYEQYF
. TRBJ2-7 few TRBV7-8 TGTGCCAGCAGCTTAGGTCGGCCGGCCTACGAGCAGTACTTC CASSLGRPAYEQYF
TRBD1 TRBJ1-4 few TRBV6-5 TGTGCCAGCAGTTATCGGACAGGGACTAATGAAAAACTGTTTTTT CASSYRTGTNEKLFF
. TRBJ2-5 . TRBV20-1 TGCAGTGTGACAGGACAGTTAGAGACCCAGTACTTC CSVTGQLETQYF
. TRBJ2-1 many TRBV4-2 TGTGCCAGCAGTCAAATCCCCGGAGATGAGCAGTTCTTC CASSQIPGDEQFF
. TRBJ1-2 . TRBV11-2 TGTGCCAGCAGCGTAACAGAGGCCGGTGGCTATGGCTACACCTTC CASSVTEAGGYGYTF
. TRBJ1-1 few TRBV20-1 TGCAGTGCTAGAGATCTCCGAAAGGCGAACACTGAAGCTTTCTTT CSARDLRKANTEAFF
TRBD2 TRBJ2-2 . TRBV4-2 TGTGCCAGCAGCAAAGGGACTAGCGGGACCCAAGGGAAGGGCGGGGAGCTGTTTTTT CASSKGTSGTQGKGGELFF
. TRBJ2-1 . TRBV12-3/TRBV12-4 TGTGCCACCACCCGCGACGGGCGCTCCTACAATGAGCAGTTCTTC CATTRDGRSYNEQFF
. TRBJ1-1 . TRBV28 TGTGCCATTCGCGGACCGATGAACACTGAAGCTTTCTTT CAIRGPMNTEAFF
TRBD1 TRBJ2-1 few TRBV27 TGTGCCAGCAGTCCATGGGACAGGGAAGAGCAGTTCTTC CASSPWDREEQFF
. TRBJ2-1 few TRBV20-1 TGCAGTGCTAGACAGACCTACAATGAGCAGTTCTTC CSARQTYNEQFF
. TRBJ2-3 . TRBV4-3 TGCGCCAGCAGCCAAGGGGCGGGGTTCACAGATACGCAGTATTTT CASSQGAGFTDTQYF
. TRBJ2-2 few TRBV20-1 TGCAGTGCCCCCCGGACGGTAAACACCGGGGAGCTGTTTTTT CSAPRTVNTGELFF
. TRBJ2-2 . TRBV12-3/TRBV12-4 TGTGCCAGCAGCTCGACCCTAGGGGCCGGGGAGCTGTTTTTT CASSSTLGAGELFF
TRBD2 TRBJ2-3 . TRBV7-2 TGTGCCAGCAGCATACTAGCGGGAGTGTTTGGAGATACGCAGTATTTT CASSILAGVFGDTQYF
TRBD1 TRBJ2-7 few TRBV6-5 TGTGCCAGCAGTTACGGTAGGGGACAGGGGGTCAACGAGCAGTACTTC CASSYGRGQGVNEQYF
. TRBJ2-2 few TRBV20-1 TGCAGTGCTAACCAAATCCTTACCCGGGAGCTGTTTTTT CSANQILTRELFF
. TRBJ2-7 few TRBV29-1 TGCAGCGTTGGGGAAGGAGTGAGGGCCGAGCAGTACTTC CSVGEGVRAEQYF
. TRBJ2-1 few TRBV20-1 TGCAGTGCTAGTCGGCGGACTTCCTACAATGAGCAGTTCTTC CSASRRTSYNEQFF
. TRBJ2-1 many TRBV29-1 TGCAGCGTTGAAGGGTCTAGCGAGGGGAATGAGCAGTTCTTC CSVEGSSEGNEQFF
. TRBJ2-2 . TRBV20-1 TGCAGTGTTTTGCGGATCACCGGGGAGCTGTTTTTT CSVLRITGELFF
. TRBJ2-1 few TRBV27 TGTGCCACCCTACGTAGGGGAGCTCTCAACAATGAGCAGTTCTTC CATLRRGALNNEQFF
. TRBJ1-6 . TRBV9 TGTGCCAGCAGTGAACACCAAACTAATTCACCCCTCCACTTT CASSEHQTNSPLHF
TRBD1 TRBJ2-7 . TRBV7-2 TGTGCCAGCAGCTTAAGGGGAGAGGGGACAGGGGTCGGGCAGTACTTC CASSLRGEGTGVGQYF
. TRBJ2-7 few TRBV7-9 TGTGCGGCAGACAGCTCCTACGAGCAGTACTTC CAADSSYEQYF
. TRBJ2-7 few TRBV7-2 TGTGCCAGCAGCAGGGGCCCGGGGATCCACGAGCAGTACTTC CASSRGPGIHEQYF
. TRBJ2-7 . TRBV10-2 TGCGCCACCCTTAAGCTTCTCAGCTCCTACGAGCAGTACTTC CATLKLLSSYEQYF
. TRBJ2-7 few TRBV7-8 TGTGCCAGCAGCGCAGATACAGGTCCCTACGAGCAGTACTTC CASSADTGPYEQYF